The rows below give T cell receptor beta chains drawn from one sample of a study of naive and memory T cell subsets. Each CDR3 protein gets one entry after TCRdb re-called the UMI-ligation and nested PCR reads with MiXCR. This table holds around 140,000 distinct CDR3 sequences, 22% found once. The sequenced sample consisted of naive CD4+ T cells from blood. These receptors came from a human donor in good health. Both conserved end residues are part of each CDR3. Fields, in order: clone size, J gene, V gene, D gene, CDR3 protein, CDR3 DNA. D genes are given only for firm matches. Clone size appears in some rows only: once, few, many, or a class for an expanded clone.

many | TRBJ2-2 | TRBV5-1 | - | CASSWGTPNTGELFF | TGCGCCAGCAGCTGGGGGACACCAAACACCGGGGAGCTGTTTTTT
few | TRBJ1-1 | TRBV5-1 | - | CASSLAGISLAFF | TGCGCCAGCAGCTTGGCAGGCATTTCTCTAGCTTTCTTT
- | TRBJ1-1 | TRBV6-5 | - | CASSYLLSGARRNTEAFF | TGTGCCAGCAGTTACTTATTATCAGGGGCGCGAAGGAACACTGAAGCTTTCTTT
- | TRBJ2-3 | TRBV10-3 | TRBD2 | CAIRGLGAGVADTQYF | TGTGCCATCAGGGGACTGGGAGCGGGAGTGGCAGATACGCAGTATTTT
- | TRBJ2-3 | TRBV7-7 | TRBD1 | CASSRDRSEGQYF | TGTGCCAGCAGCCGGGACAGATCAGAGGGGCAGTATTTT
few | TRBJ2-7 | TRBV19 | - | CASSIKRYYEQYF | TGTGCCAGTAGTATCAAGCGGTACTACGAGCAGTACTTC
few | TRBJ1-3 | TRBV15 | - | CATSARNDDTIYF | TGTGCCACCAGCGCCCGGAATGACGACACCATATATTTT
- | TRBJ1-5 | TRBV25-1 | - | CASSGVGNQPQHF | TGTGCCAGCAGTGGGGTCGGCAATCAGCCCCAGCATTTT
- | TRBJ2-3 | TRBV5-1 | - | CASSLLLGNSDTQYF | TGCGCCAGCAGCTTGCTCTTAGGGAATTCGGATACGCAGTATTTT
- | TRBJ2-5 | TRBV2 | TRBD1 | CASIWDSKETQYF | TGTGCCAGCATATGGGACAGCAAAGAGACCCAGTACTTC
- | TRBJ1-4 | TRBV9 | TRBD1 | CASRGQGGEKLFF | TGTGCCTCCCGGGGACAGGGAGGTGAAAAACTGTTTTTT
few | TRBJ2-1 | TRBV27 | TRBD2 | CASSPPSLAGDYNEQFF | TGTGCCAGCAGTCCCCCCTCCCTGGCGGGAGACTACAATGAGCAGTTCTTC
- | TRBJ2-6 | TRBV15 | - | CATSNRVTGANVLTF | TGTGCCACCAGCAACAGGGTGACTGGGGCCAACGTCCTGACTTTC
few | TRBJ1-1 | TRBV7-2 | - | CASSPTGGLSAFF | TGTGCCAGCAGCCCCACGGGTGGGCTGAGTGCTTTCTTT
few | TRBJ1-5 | TRBV12-3/TRBV12-4 | TRBD1 | CASTKGTGGNQPQHF | TGTGCCAGCACCAAAGGGACAGGCGGCAATCAGCCCCAGCATTTT
few | TRBJ2-7 | TRBV2 | TRBD1 | CASKPTGDEQYF | TGTGCCAGCAAACCGACAGGGGACGAGCAGTACTTC
many | TRBJ2-3 | TRBV20-1 | - | CSASGTSTDTQYF | TGCAGTGCCTCCGGGACTAGCACAGATACGCAGTATTTT
few | TRBJ1-4 | TRBV2 | - | CASSEAGMDEKLFF | TGTGCCAGCAGTGAAGCTGGCATGGACGAAAAACTGTTTTTT
many | TRBJ2-7 | TRBV11-1 | TRBD1 | CASSSQGAGGAYEQYF | TGTGCCAGCAGCTCCCAAGGGGCAGGGGGCGCATACGAGCAGTACTTC
- | TRBJ2-1 | TRBV5-1 | TRBD2 | CASRPTTAGDEQFF | TGCGCCAGCAGACCGACTACAGCGGGAGATGAGCAGTTCTTC
few | TRBJ2-3 | TRBV2 | - | CAGGGYRSDTQYF | TGTGCCGGAGGAGGGTACAGGTCAGATACGCAGTATTTT
- | TRBJ2-7 | TRBV6-2/TRBV6-3 | - | CASSYSGGIAYEQYF | TGTGCCAGCAGTTACTCCGGCGGAATCGCTTACGAGCAGTACTTC
few | TRBJ2-4 | TRBV7-8 | - | CASSPNRVGTKNIQYF | TGTGCCAGCAGCCCGAACAGGGTCGGAACCAAAAACATTCAGTACTTC
few | TRBJ2-7 | TRBV6-6 | - | CASRLRDYEQYF | TGTGCCAGCAGACTTAGGGACTACGAGCAGTACTTC
- | TRBJ2-5 | TRBV28 | - | CASSLPVGSQYF | TGTGCCAGCAGTTTACCCGTAGGGTCCCAGTACTTC
- | TRBJ2-3 | TRBV4-2 | - | CASSQERSARDTQYF | TGTGCCAGCAGCCAAGAGAGGTCCGCGCGGGATACGCAGTATTTT
few | TRBJ2-7 | TRBV28 | - | CASSLILGDYEQYF | TGTGCCAGCAGTCTTATTTTGGGGGACTACGAGCAGTACTTC
many | TRBJ2-1 | TRBV27 | TRBD2 | CESQGVAGYMNEQFF | TGTGAATCCCAGGGAGTAGCGGGCTACATGAATGAGCAGTTCTTC
many | TRBJ1-2 | TRBV20-1 | - | CSATRPGTLAGYTF | TGCAGTGCTACAAGACCCGGGACACTAGCTGGCTACACCTTC
few | TRBJ2-4 | TRBV29-1 | - | CSVDSGGAKNIQYF | TGCAGCGTTGATAGCGGCGGGGCCAAAAACATTCAGTACTTC
- | TRBJ2-5 | TRBV29-1 | - | CSVGAGQETQYF | TGCAGCGTTGGAGCAGGCCAAGAGACCCAGTACTTC
few | TRBJ2-3 | TRBV7-2 | TRBD2 | CASSLPGLPSTDTQYF | TGTGCCAGCAGCCTTCCGGGACTACCAAGCACAGATACGCAGTATTTT
- | TRBJ2-1 | TRBV29-1 | - | CSAEKPGLVDNEQFF | TGCAGCGCTGAAAAGCCGGGCCTAGTTGACAATGAGCAGTTCTTC
many | TRBJ2-6 | TRBV6-6 | - | CASSARAEPLSSGANVLTF | TGTGCCAGCAGCGCTCGCGCAGAGCCCTTAAGCTCTGGGGCCAACGTCCTGACTTTC
- | TRBJ2-7 | TRBV11-2 | - | CASSFTSWEQYF | TGTGCCAGCAGCTTTACTAGCTGGGAGCAGTACTTC